The 6 T cell receptor beta chains below come from one sample, sequenced in a study of blood T cells in healthy people across ages. A J-beta primer mix and a sample-barcoded 5' primer were used in a second PCR of about 7 to 12 cycles. TCRdb analysed the 5' RACE reads with MiXCR anew, one entry per CDR3 protein. The data contain approximately 780,000 distinct CDR3 sequences, approximately 24% of them singletons. The same data also went into a second study, on T cells of mothers and their children.

The source material was blood. The source is a boy aged 5-17 years in good health.

The rearrangement uses TRBV12-3 or TRBV12-4 and TRBJ2-6; a possible D gene is TRBD2 (5 bases). Trimming stripped 6 bases from V and 8 bases from J, with 17 bases between. The CDR3 is made up of 15 amino acids. Written as DNA, the CDR3 is TGTGCCAGCAGCCCCCGGTGGCTCGGGACCAACGTCCTGACTTTC. Translating gives CASSPRWLGTNVLTF.

This clonotype appeared a few times. The rearrangement links TRBV12-3 or TRBV12-4 to TRBJ2-5, with 7 bases matching TRBD2. The J call may be in error: the DNA end matches TRBJ2-1 better. The CDR3 is made up of 14 amino acids. The CDR3 here is CASSVGGVLDEQFF. In nucleotides, the CDR3 is TGTGCCAGCAGTGTGGGGGGGGTATTGGATGAGCAGTTCTTC.

This clonotype was detected a few times. V and J are TRBV6-5 and TRBJ1-2; 11 bases line up with TRBD1. CDR1 and CDR2 from the germline V gene are MNHEY and SVGAGI. After removal of 2 bases from V and 5 bases from J, the junction contained 7 bases not matched to a gene. The CDR3 has 16 amino acids. The CDR3 sequence: CASSYLDRGRGYGYTF. CDR3 DNA sequence: TGTGCCAGCAGTTACCTGGACAGGGGGCGCGGTTATGGCTACACCTTC.

The rearrangement uses TRBV4-2 and TRBJ2-3, with D uncertain. CDR1 and CDR2 (germline): LGHNA, YNFKEQ. V lost 1 base, J lost 3 bases, and 8 bases lay in between. The CDR3 has 14 amino acids. The CDR3 sequence is CASSQGAGTDTQYF. CDR3 sequence (DNA): TGTGCCAGCAGCCAAGGGGCCGGAACAGATACGCAGTATTTT.

This clonotype was found a few times. This sequence joins TRBV12-3 or TRBV12-4 and TRBJ2-1, with 10 bases fitting TRBD2. This CDR3 spans 17 amino acids. With V trimmed by 8 bases and J by 11 bases, 21 bases remained unmatched. The CDR3 bases are TGTGCCAGCCTCCTCGGGGTCCTAGCGGGGGAGGGTAATAAGCAGTTCTTC. It encodes CASLLGVLAGEGNKQFF.

V gene TRBV11-2 combines with J gene TRBJ2-7; 7 bases map to TRBD2. Germline CDR1 reads SGHAT; CDR2 reads FQNNGV. The CDR3 totals 13 residues. The trim removed 3 bases at V and 7 bases at J, leaving 6 bases unmatched. Here the CDR3 DNA reads TGTGCCAGCAGCTTCGCAGGGACTAATGAGCAGTACTTC. Translation gives CASSFAGTNEQYF.